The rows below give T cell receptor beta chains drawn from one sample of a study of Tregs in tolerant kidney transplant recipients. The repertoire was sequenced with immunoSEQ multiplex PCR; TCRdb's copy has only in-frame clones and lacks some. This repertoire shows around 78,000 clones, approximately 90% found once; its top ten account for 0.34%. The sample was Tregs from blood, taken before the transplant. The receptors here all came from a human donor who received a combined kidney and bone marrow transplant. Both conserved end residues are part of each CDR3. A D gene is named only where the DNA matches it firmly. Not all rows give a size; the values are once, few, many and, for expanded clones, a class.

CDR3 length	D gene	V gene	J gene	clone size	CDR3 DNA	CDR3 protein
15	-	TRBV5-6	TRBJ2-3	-	TGTGCCAGCACCAGGGACACCCTTAGCACAGATACGCAGTATTTT	CASTRDTLSTDTQYF
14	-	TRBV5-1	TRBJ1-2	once	TGCGCCAGCAGCTTGGGAGCGCTTGGGTTTGGCTACACCTTC	CASSLGALGFGYTF
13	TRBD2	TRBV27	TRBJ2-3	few	TGTGCCAGCAGTTTCACGGGGGGGGCCACGCAGTATTTT	CASSFTGGATQYF
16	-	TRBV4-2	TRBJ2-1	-	TGTGCCAGCAGCCAAGGGGGGCTCGACTCCTACAATGAGCAGTTCTTC	CASSQGGLDSYNEQFF
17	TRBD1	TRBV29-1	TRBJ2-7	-	TGCAGCGTCACCTTGAAAGGACAGGGTTTAGTTCTGTACGAGCAGTACTTC	CSVTLKGQGLVLYEQYF
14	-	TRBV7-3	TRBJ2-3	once	TGTGCCAGCAGCTTCGACAGGATAACAGATACGCAGTATTTT	CASSFDRITDTQYF
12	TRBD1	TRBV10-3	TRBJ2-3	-	TGTGCCTCCCAGGGGGCACCAGATACGCAGTATTTT	CASQGAPDTQYF
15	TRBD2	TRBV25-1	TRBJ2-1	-	TGTGCCAGCAGTGAACCTAGCGGGAGCATGAGTGAGCAGTTCTTC	CASSEPSGSMSEQFF
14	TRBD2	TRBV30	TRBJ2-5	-	TGTGCCTGGAGTCCCGGACTAGCCGAAGAGACCCAGTACTTC	CAWSPGLAEETQYF
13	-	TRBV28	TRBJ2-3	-	TGTGCCAGTAGGCCCCGGGTCACAGATACGCAGTATTTT	CASRPRVTDTQYF
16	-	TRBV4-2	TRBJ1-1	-	TGTGCCAGCAGCCAAGATGCGCGACCGACGAACACTGAAGCTTTCTTT	CASSQDARPTNTEAFF
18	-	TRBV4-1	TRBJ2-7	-	TGCGCCAGCAGTCTGGCGAACCTTCCGGGACGGATTTTTTACGAGCAGTACTTC	CASSLANLPGRIFYEQYF
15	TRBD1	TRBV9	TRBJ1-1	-	TGTGCCAGCAGCGTAGGGGTCGGGGGACAGGACGAAGCTTTCTTT	CASSVGVGGQDEAFF
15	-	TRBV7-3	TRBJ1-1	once	TGTGCCAGCAGCTTAACGGGGGGGATGAACACTGAAGCTTTCTTT	CASSLTGGMNTEAFF
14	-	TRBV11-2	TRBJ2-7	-	TGTGCCAGCAGCTGGGCAATTACTACCTACGAGCAGTACTTC	CASSWAITTYEQYF
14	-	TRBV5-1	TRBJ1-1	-	TGCGCCAGCAGCTTGGGGGACATTAGCACTGAAGCTTTCTTT	CASSLGDISTEAFF
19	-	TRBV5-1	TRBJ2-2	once	TGCGCCAGCAGCTTGGTTACAGGGTTGTTGGGTTCGAACACCGGGGAGCTGTTTTTT	CASSLVTGLLGSNTGELFF
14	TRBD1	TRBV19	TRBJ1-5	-	TGTGCCAGTAGTGGGGGGACAGGGCTCCTGCCCCAGCATTTT	CASSGGTGLLPQHF
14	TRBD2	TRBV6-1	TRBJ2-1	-	TGTGCCAGCAGCTCCAGCGGGAGTAACGATGAGCAGTTCTTC	CASSSSGSNDEQFF
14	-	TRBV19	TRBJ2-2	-	TGTGCCAGTAGTAGATCGGGGGAAGCCGGGGAGCTGTTTTTT	CASSRSGEAGELFF
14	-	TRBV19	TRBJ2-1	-	TGTGCCAGTAGTATAGTTACCGGCGGCACTAAGCAGTTCTTC	CASSIVTGGTKQFF
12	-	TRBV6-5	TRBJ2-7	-	TGTGCCAGCAGTACCCAGGGTTACGAGCAGTACTTC	CASSTQGYEQYF
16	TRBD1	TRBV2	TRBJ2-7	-	TGTGCCAGCAGTTCACAGGGGGACGGTAGATCCTACGAGCAGTACTTC	CASSSQGDGRSYEQYF
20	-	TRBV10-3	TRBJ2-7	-	TGTGCCATCAGTGGTCCCATCCCCGTGGACGGAGGATTCAGCTCCTACGAGCGGTACTTC	CAISGPIPVDGGFSSYERYF
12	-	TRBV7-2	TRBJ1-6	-	TGTGCCAGCAGCTCACCCAGGACACCCCTCCACTTT	CASSSPRTPLHF
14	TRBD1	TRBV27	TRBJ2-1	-	TGTGCCAGCAGTTTAGTGGGACAGTACAATGAGCAGTTCTTC	CASSLVGQYNEQFF
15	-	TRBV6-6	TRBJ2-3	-	TGTGCCAGCAGTTACTCTCTTGAGGAGGGCCATACGCAGTATTTT	CASSYSLEEGHTQYF
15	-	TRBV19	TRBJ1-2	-	TGTGCCAGTAGTATAGCTCTAGAGGGCAACTATGGCTACACCTTC	CASSIALEGNYGYTF
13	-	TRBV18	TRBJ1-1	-	TGTGCCAGCTCACCGGCGGAGAACACTGAAGCTTTCTTT	CASSPAENTEAFF
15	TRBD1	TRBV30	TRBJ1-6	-	TGTGCCTGGAGTGTCGGTGGACAGGGAAGTTCACCCCTCCACTTT	CAWSVGGQGSSPLHF
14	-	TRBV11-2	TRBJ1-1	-	TGTGCCAGCAGCCGACCCGACAGACCATACGAAGCTTTCTTT	CASSRPDRPYEAFF
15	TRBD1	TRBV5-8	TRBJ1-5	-	TGTGCCAGCAGCGCGGGACAGCATAGCAATCAGCCCCAGCATTTT	CASSAGQHSNQPQHF
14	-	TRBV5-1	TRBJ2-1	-	TGCGCCAGCAGCTTGGCCCTAGACCGGGATGAGCAGTTCTTC	CASSLALDRDEQFF
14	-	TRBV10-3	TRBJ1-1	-	TGTGCCATCAGTAGACCGGGGGGAGGCACTGAAGCTTTCTTT	CAISRPGGGTEAFF
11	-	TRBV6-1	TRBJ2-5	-	TGTGCCAGCAGTGAACGGGTGGCCCAGTACTTC	CASSERVAQYF
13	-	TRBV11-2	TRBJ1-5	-	TGTGCCAGCAAGATCAGGACGGGGCAGCCCCAGCATTTT	CASKIRTGQPQHF
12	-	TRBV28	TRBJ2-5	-	TGTGCCAGCACTCAGAGAAAAGAGACCCAGTACTTC	CASTQRKETQYF
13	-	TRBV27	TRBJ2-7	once	TGTGCCAGCAGTTTAGGGAGGCCCTACGAGCAGTACTTC	CASSLGRPYEQYF
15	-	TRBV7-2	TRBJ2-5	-	TGTGCCAGCAGCTTAGCGCTCGGTTACCAAGAGACCCAGTACTTC	CASSLALGYQETQYF
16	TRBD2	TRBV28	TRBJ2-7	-	TGTGCCAGCAGTTTATCCGGGACTAGCGGGAGTTACGAGCAGTACTTC	CASSLSGTSGSYEQYF
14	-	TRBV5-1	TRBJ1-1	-	TGCGCCAGCAGCTTTGGGTCATCGAACACTGAAGCTTTCTTT	CASSFGSSNTEAFF
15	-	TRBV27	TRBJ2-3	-	TGTGCCAGCAGTGGGGGGCGCAGTGCGTTAGGTACGCAGTATTTT	CASSGGRSALGTQYF
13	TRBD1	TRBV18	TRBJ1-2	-	TGTGCCAGCTCCCCCGACAGGGACTATGGCTACACCTTC	CASSPDRDYGYTF
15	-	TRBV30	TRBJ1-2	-	TGTGCCTGGAGTCCCTCGGCTAAAGGGAACTATGGCTACACCTTC	CAWSPSAKGNYGYTF
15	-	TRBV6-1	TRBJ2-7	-	TGTGCCAGCAGTGAAGCGGGGCTGGGGGTGGGGGAGCAGTACTTC	CASSEAGLGVGEQYF
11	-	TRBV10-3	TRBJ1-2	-	TGTGCCATCATATCAGGGCCTGGCTACACCTTC	CAIISGPGYTF
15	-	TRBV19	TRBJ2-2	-	TGTGCCAGTAGTATAATGGCGGAGGCCCGCCGGGAGCTGTTTTTT	CASSIMAEARRELFF
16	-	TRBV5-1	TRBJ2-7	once	TGCGCCAGCAGCTTGGGTGGCAGGGGAAGCTCCTACGAGCAGTACTTC	CASSLGGRGSSYEQYF
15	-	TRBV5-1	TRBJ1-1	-	TGCGCCAGCAGCTTGGCGAAGACAGTGAACACTGAAGCTTTCTTT	CASSLAKTVNTEAFF
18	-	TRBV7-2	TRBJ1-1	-	TGTGCCAGCAGCCTAGCCATAAGGGGGGAGTGGAGGAACACTGAAGCTTTCTTT	CASSLAIRGEWRNTEAFF
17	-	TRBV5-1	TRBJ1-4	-	TGCGCCAGCAGCTTGGGCACAGGAACCCCCGTGACTGAAAAACTGTTTTTT	CASSLGTGTPVTEKLFF
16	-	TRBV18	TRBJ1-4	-	TGTGCCAGCTCACCACCGGGGGCGGGGGCTGGTGAAAAACTGTTTTTT	CASSPPGAGAGEKLFF
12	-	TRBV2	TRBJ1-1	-	TGTGCCAGCAAGTCTGCGAACACTGAAGCTTTCTTT	CASKSANTEAFF
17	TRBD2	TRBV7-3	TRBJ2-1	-	TGTGCCAGCAGATCACGCTCCGGGACTAGCGGGCCCCTGCGGCAGTTCTTC	CASRSRSGTSGPLRQFF
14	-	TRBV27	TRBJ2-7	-	TGTGCCAGCAGTTTGGAGACAGGGAGGGGCGAGCAGTACTTC	CASSLETGRGEQYF